This TCR beta chain came from a study of OX40 agonist ivuxolimab in advanced cancers. Study conclusions and caveats: Fewer expanded clones were found on average in CD4+ than in CD8+ T cells.

Data came from immunoSEQ multiplex PCR; TCRdb stores just in-frame clones and leaves some out. The table has tens of thousands of clones, around 92% seen once. Comments on this clone: Antigen unknown.

J gave up 8 bases and V 5 bases, and 10 bases lay outside the gene matches. The CDR3 runs to 16 residues. Germline-derived CDR1 and CDR2 are SEHNR and FQNEAQ (reference sequence). This rearrangement joins TRBV7-9 to TRBJ2-3; 13 nucleotides align to TRBD2. The receptor was derived from an adult with an advanced solid tumor such as melanoma, head and neck, liver or kidney cancer. Sequencing was performed on CD4+ or CD8+ T cells sorted from blood, taken in a trial of the OX40 agonist ivuxolimab. CDR3 region: CASSLGTSGITFTQYF. The CDR3 nucleotides are TGTGCCAGCAGCCTCGGGACTAGCGGGATTACATTTACGCAGTATTTT.